Given below is one T cell receptor beta chain in context. This sample was included in a study of cytomegalovirus exposure and HLA in healthy donors. PCR used 60 Vbeta primers and 13 Jbeta primers. The table came from immunoSEQ multiplex PCR; TCRdb's copy has only in-frame clones and leaves some out. Seen here are fewer than 150,000 clones, 80% observed once, and the top ten hold more than 7%. Trimming at V came to 0 bases and at J to 4 bases, leaving 6 bases not matched to a gene. The CDR3 totals 15 residues. Looked up from germline, CDR1 is LGHNA and CDR2 is YSLEER. This receptor was identified in a female donor in good health and CMV-seropositive. The chain uses TRBV4-3 and TRBJ2-7, with 7 positions matching TRBD2. Material: PBMCs. The CDR3 coding sequence is TGCGCCAGCAGCCAAGATCCCTCCGGGGGGTACGAGCAGTACTTC. As protein: CASSQDPSGGYEQYF.